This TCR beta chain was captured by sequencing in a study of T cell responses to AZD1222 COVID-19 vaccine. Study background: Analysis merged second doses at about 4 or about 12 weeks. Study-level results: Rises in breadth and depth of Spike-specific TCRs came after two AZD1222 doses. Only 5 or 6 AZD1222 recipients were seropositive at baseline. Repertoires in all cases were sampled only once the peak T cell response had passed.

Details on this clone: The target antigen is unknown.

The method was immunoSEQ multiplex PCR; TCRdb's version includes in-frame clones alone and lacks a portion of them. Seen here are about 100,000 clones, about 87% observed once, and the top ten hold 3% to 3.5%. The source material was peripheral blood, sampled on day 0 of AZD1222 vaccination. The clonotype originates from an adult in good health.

The CDR3 DNA is TGTGCCAGCAGCCCGTCGCGGGGGGGCTTGAATGAGCAGTTCTTC. It codes for CASSPSRGGLNEQFF. The V and J genes are TRBV6-2 or TRBV6-3 and TRBJ2-1; 9 nucleotides align to TRBD2. CDR1 is MNHEY and CDR2 is SVGEGT in the germline V gene. The length of the CDR3 is 15 residues. V was clipped by 6 bases and J by 7 bases; unmatched bases: 10.